Presented here are 5 T cell receptor beta chains from one specimen sequenced in a study of cytomegalovirus exposure and HLA in healthy donors. Primers for the PCR totalled 60 Vbeta and 13 Jbeta. The protocol was immunoSEQ multiplex PCR, while the TCRdb copy is restricted to in-frame clones and leaves out a portion. The specimen's table records 38,000 or so clones. Material for sequencing was PBMCs. Receptors were obtained from a man aged 35-49 years in good health and CMV-seropositive.

The chain uses TRBV27 and TRBJ1-3; 9 nucleotides line up with TRBD1. The CDR3 runs 17 residues. Germline trimming cut 8 bases from V and 2 bases from J; bases unmatched to any gene: 13. From germline, CDR1 is MNHEY and CDR2 SMNVEV (reference sequence). The CDR3 bases are TGTGCCAGCTCTTCTTTTGCGGGACAGGGCGCTGGAAACACCATATATTTT. Its protein product is CASSSFAGQGAGNTIYF.

The V and J genes are TRBV6-5 and TRBJ1-6; 10 bases fit TRBD1. The germline V gene encodes CDR1 MNHEY and CDR2 SVGAGI. The CDR3 sequence is 14 residues long. J gave up 8 bases and V 6 bases, and 4 bases lay outside the gene matches. Written as DNA, the CDR3 is TGTGCCAGCAGCCCCGGGACAGGGGATTCACCCCTCCACTTT. Translation: CASSPGTGDSPLHF.

The chain is built from TRBV11-3 and TRBJ1-1, with a tentative D call TRBD1 (6 bases). This CDR3 is built from 14 residues. Trimming pared 0 bases from V and 1 base from J, leaving 6 bases between. The germline CDR1 and CDR2 sequences are SGHNT and YENEEA. DNA of the CDR3: TGTGCCAGCAGCTTAGAAGGGGGGAACACTGAAGCTTTCTTT. This codes for CASSLEGGNTEAFF.

The V call is TRBV7-2, the J call TRBJ2-7; no clear D. Deletions cut 0 bases from V and 0 bases from J, with 6 bases between. CDR1 is SGHTA, CDR2 FQGNSA, per germline. The CDR3 is 14 amino acids. CDR3 in DNA: TGTGCCAGCAGCTTAGCGTCCTACTCCTACGAGCAGTACTTC. Its protein product is CASSLASYSYEQYF.

This chain joins TRBV11-3 and TRBJ2-2, with 7 bases lining up with TRBD1. Per germline, CDR1 SGHNT and CDR2 YENEEA. V lost 5 bases to trimming and J lost 0 bases; unmatched junction nucleotides: 3. The CDR3 totals 15 residues. CDR3 sequence: CASSVGTANTGELFF. The CDR3 DNA sequence: TGTGCCAGCAGCGTAGGGACAGCGAACACCGGGGAGCTGTTTTTT.